The rows below give T cell receptor beta chains drawn from one sample of a study of long-term antiretroviral therapy in people with HIV. The assay was immunoSEQ multiplex PCR, and TCRdb's table has in-frame clones only and misses some. The sample yields under 20,000 clones, around 77% seen once. The sample here was unsorted PBMCs, taken 2.3 years after starting antiretroviral therapy. These receptors came from a woman aged 40 to 55 with HIV. Each CDR3 is given with its conserved first and last residue. Each record gives: J gene, D gene, V gene, clone size, CDR3 protein, CDR3 DNA. The D gene is left open where the match is weak. Part of the rows lack a size; the others show once, few, many or a class for expanded clones.

TRBJ2-1,-,TRBV9,-,CASSLGSFQFF,TGTGCCAGCAGCCTGGGGAGCTTTCAGTTCTTC
TRBJ2-7,TRBD1,TRBV19,medium-sized,CASSIATGGIDEQYF,TGTGCCAGTAGTATAGCGACAGGGGGTATCGACGAGCAGTACTTC
TRBJ1-5,TRBD1,TRBV12-5,-,CASGTDRGEQPQHF,TGTGCTAGTGGAACGGACAGGGGGGAGCAGCCCCAGCATTTT
TRBJ1-6,-,TRBV5-5,-,CASSGRTAIYNSPLHF,TGTGCCAGCAGCGGGCGGACAGCTATCTATAATTCACCCCTCCACTTT
TRBJ1-5,-,TRBV4-1,few,CASSQVKEGNQPQHF,TGCGCCAGCAGCCAAGTCAAAGAGGGCAATCAGCCCCAGCATTTT
TRBJ2-1,-,TRBV7-2,-,CASSLAGSGSYNEQFF,TGTGCCAGCAGCTTAGCTGGCAGCGGTTCCTACAATGAGCAGTTCTTC
TRBJ2-2,-,TRBV9,-,CASSVVRDTYTGELFF,TGTGCCAGCAGTGTAGTCCGCGACACCTACACCGGGGAGCTGTTTTTT
TRBJ1-1,-,TRBV30,-,CAWWRERMNTEAFF,TGTGCCTGGTGGAGGGAGAGGATGAACACTGAAGCTTTCTTT
TRBJ2-3,TRBD2,TRBV11-2,-,CASSLVAGGQDTQYF,TGTGCCAGCAGCTTAGTTGCGGGGGGGCAAGATACGCAGTATTTT
TRBJ2-1,-,TRBV7-2,-,CASTKDRLYNEQFF,TGTGCCAGCACGAAGGACAGACTCTACAATGAGCAGTTCTTC
TRBJ2-2,-,TRBV18,once,CASSSVTNTGELFF,TGTGCCAGCTCATCGGTCACGAACACCGGGGAGCTGTTTTTT
TRBJ2-1,-,TRBV4-1,-,CASSQVDKGSSYNEQFF,TGCGCCAGCAGCCAAGTTGACAAGGGAAGCTCCTACAATGAGCAGTTCTTC
TRBJ1-1,TRBD1,TRBV12-5,-,CASGFTRGTGGTEAFF,TGTGCTAGTGGTTTCACCCGGGGGACAGGGGGCACTGAAGCTTTCTTT
TRBJ2-5,-,TRBV5-5,-,CASSLGGGTVETQYF,TGTGCCAGCAGCTTGGGGGGAGGAACGGTAGAGACCCAGTACTTC
TRBJ1-2,-,TRBV16,-,CASSRLQQANYGYTF,TGTGCCAGCAGCCGATTACAACAGGCTAACTATGGCTACACCTTC
TRBJ2-5,TRBD1,TRBV7-7,-,CASSQTGLDGTQYF,TGTGCCAGCAGCCAGACAGGGCTCGACGGGACCCAGTACTTC
TRBJ2-7,-,TRBV30,few,CAWTPFSAHEQYF,TGTGCCTGGACTCCCTTCAGTGCCCACGAGCAGTACTTC
TRBJ2-5,TRBD1,TRBV9,-,CASSQGAGGQETQYF,TGTGCCAGCAGTCAAGGTGCAGGGGGTCAAGAGACCCAGTACTTC
TRBJ2-7,-,TRBV5-1,-,CASSLAAEGYEQYF,TGCGCCAGCAGCTTGGCCGCGGAGGGCTACGAGCAGTACTTC
TRBJ1-6,-,TRBV2,-,CASSEGAYNSPLHF,TGTGCCAGCAGTGAAGGGGCCTATAATTCACCCCTCCACTTT
TRBJ2-5,TRBD2,TRBV5-1,-,CASSNGLAGGEETQYF,TGCGCCAGCAGCAACGGACTAGCGGGGGGAGAAGAGACCCAGTACTTC
TRBJ1-1,TRBD1,TRBV7-2,-,CASSWDRIAPEAFF,TGTGCCAGCAGCTGGGACAGGATAGCCCCTGAAGCTTTCTTT
TRBJ1-1,TRBD1,TRBV5-1,few,CASSSLRQGGNTEAFF,TGCGCCAGCAGCTCACTAAGACAGGGAGGTAACACTGAAGCTTTCTTT
TRBJ2-5,-,TRBV9,-,CASSPQRTETQYF,TGTGCCAGCAGCCCCCAGAGGACAGAGACCCAGTACTTC
TRBJ2-5,-,TRBV4-2,-,CASSQDVRGGGETQYF,TGTGCCAGCAGCCAAGATGTTCGAGGGGGAGGGGAGACCCAGTACTTC
TRBJ1-6,-,TRBV9,-,CASSVGQVNSPLHF,TGTGCCAGCAGCGTAGGACAGGTTAATTCACCCCTCCACTTT
TRBJ2-1,-,TRBV2,-,CASSVGLYNEQFF,TGTGCCAGCAGTGTCGGACTATACAATGAGCAGTTCTTC
TRBJ1-4,-,TRBV6-6,-,CASAAQGVGSEKLFF,TGTGCCAGCGCCGCCCAAGGGGTAGGGTCTGAAAAACTGTTTTTT
TRBJ2-5,-,TRBV29-1,-,CSVDTRQETQYF,TGCAGCGTTGATACCAGGCAAGAGACCCAGTACTTC
TRBJ2-3,TRBD2,TRBV7-8,-,CASSKRTSGRDSTDTQYF,TGTGCCAGCAGCAAGCGGACTAGCGGGAGGGATAGCACAGATACGCAGTATTTT
TRBJ2-5,-,TRBV5-6,-,CASSLLTGRQETQYF,TGTGCCAGCAGCTTGTTGACGGGTAGACAAGAGACCCAGTACTTC
TRBJ2-5,TRBD2,TRBV5-1,-,CASSLIAGEETQYF,TGCGCCAGCAGCTTAATAGCGGGAGAAGAGACCCAGTACTTC
TRBJ2-5,-,TRBV4-1,-,CASSQDRGPGLTQETQYF,TGCGCCAGCAGCCAAGATAGAGGCCCGGGACTGACACAAGAGACCCAGTACTTC
TRBJ1-3,TRBD1,TRBV19,once,CASSIDRAGGFGNTIYF,TGTGCCAGTAGTATAGATCGGGCAGGGGGATTTGGAAACACCATATATTTT
TRBJ2-7,-,TRBV2,few,CASSLGADEQYF,TGTGCCAGCAGTCTGGGGGCAGACGAGCAGTACTTC
TRBJ2-5,-,TRBV7-9,-,CASSLAETQYF,TGTGCCAGCAGCTTAGCGGAGACCCAGTACTTC
TRBJ2-1,-,TRBV29-1,-,CSALSGSSYNEQFF,TGCAGCGCCCTTAGCGGAAGCTCCTACAATGAGCAGTTCTTC
TRBJ1-1,-,TRBV27,few,CASSLSWVGNTEAFF,TGTGCCAGCAGTTTATCGTGGGTGGGGAACACTGAAGCTTTCTTT
TRBJ2-4,TRBD2,TRBV19,-,CASSILAGGRAKNIQYF,TGTGCCAGTAGTATACTAGCGGGGGGGCGCGCCAAAAACATTCAGTACTTC
TRBJ1-4,-,TRBV6-1,-,CASSDRGEELFF,TGTGCCAGCAGTGATAGAGGGGAAGAACTGTTTTTT
TRBJ2-7,-,TRBV7-8,-,CASSLVRQGGIEQYF,TGTGCCAGCAGCTTAGTCAGGCAGGGTGGGATCGAGCAGTATTTC